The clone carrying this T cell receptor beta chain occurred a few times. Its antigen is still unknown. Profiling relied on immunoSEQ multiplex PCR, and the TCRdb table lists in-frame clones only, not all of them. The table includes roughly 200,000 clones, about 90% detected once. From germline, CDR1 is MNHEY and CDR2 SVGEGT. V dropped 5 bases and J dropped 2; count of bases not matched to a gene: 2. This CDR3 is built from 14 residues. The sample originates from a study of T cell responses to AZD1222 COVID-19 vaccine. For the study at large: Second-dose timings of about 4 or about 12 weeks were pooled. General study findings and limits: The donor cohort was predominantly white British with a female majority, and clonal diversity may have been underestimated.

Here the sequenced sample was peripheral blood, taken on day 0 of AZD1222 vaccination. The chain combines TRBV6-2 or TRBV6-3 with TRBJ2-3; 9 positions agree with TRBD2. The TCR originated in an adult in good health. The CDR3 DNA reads TGTGCCAGCAGTGCGGGGGGGCCCACAGATACGCAGTATTTT. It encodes CASSAGGPTDTQYF.